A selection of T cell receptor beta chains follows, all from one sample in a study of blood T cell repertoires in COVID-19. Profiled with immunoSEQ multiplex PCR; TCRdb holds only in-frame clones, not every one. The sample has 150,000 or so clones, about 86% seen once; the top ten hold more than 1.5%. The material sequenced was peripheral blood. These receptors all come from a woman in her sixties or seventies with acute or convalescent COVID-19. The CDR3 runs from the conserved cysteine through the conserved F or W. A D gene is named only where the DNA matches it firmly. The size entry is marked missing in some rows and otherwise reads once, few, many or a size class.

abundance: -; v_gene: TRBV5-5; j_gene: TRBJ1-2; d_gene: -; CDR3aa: CASSLSTEGYTF
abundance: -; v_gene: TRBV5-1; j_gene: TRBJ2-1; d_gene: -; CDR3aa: CASSLPTYNEQFF
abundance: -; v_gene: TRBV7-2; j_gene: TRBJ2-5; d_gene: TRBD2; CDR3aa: CASAVTSGAAETQYF
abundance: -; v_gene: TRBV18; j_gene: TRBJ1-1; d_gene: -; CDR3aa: CASSPPGHNTEAFF
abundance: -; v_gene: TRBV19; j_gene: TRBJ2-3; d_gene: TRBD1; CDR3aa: CASSLTRDRSTDTQYF
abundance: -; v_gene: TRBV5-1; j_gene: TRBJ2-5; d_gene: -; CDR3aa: CASSSRQVQETQYF
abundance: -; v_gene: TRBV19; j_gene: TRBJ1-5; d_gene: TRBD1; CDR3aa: CASPSGTGLLSNQPQHF
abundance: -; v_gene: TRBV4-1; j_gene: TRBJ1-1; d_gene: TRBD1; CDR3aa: CASSRPTGDTEAFF
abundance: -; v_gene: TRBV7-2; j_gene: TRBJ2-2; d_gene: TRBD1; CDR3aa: CASSLSAETGGSGELFF
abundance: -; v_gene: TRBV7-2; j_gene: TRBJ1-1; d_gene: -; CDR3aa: CASSLVGVEAFF
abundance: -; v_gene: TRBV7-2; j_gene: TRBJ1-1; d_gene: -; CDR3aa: CASSTVGNTEAFF
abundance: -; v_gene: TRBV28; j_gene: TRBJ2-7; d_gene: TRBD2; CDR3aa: CASSSLGRGGTYYEQYF
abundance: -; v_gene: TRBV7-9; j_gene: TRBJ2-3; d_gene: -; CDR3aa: CASSLWRSTDTQYF
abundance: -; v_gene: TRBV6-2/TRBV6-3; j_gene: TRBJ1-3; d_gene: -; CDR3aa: CASSWSRNTIYF
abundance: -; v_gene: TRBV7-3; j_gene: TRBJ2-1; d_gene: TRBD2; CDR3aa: CASSLTSGGDYNEQFF
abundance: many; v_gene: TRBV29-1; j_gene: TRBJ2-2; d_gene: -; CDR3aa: CSVRGAGTGELFF
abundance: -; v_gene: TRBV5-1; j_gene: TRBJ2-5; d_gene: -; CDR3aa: CASTFTGIQETQYF
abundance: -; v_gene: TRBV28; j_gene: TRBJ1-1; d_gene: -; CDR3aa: CASSLFAGAGKAFF
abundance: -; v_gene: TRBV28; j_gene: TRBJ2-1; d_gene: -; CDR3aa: CAGGRPVNNEQFF
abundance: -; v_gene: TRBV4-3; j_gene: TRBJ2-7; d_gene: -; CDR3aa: CASSQQFDGGQQTYEQYF
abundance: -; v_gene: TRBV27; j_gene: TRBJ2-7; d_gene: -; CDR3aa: CASSLRLDGRGDEQYF
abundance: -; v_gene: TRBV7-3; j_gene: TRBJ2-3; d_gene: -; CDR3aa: CASSPQTDSSTDTQYF
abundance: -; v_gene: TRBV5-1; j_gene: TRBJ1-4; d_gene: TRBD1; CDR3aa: CASSLSDRDGKLFF
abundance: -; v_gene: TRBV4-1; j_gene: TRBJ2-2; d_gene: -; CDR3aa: CASRDRSNTGELFF
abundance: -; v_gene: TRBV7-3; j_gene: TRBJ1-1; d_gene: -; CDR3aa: CASSQMGGSDTEAFF
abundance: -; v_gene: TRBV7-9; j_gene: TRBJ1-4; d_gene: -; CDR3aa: CASSLAAGSNEKLFF
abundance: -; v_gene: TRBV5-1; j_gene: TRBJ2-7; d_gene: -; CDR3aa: CASSLVPGIDYEQYF
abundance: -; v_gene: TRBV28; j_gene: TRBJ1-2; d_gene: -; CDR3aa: CASSRQRSYGYTF
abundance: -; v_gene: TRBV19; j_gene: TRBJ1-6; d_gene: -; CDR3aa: CASSISGGDSPLHF
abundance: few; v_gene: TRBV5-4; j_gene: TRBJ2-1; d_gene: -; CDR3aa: CASSFRLRGHDEQFF
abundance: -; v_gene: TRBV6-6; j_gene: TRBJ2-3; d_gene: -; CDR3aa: CASRQVSTDTQYF
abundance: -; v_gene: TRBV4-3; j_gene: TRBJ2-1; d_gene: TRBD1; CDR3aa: CASSPTDRGFYNEQFF
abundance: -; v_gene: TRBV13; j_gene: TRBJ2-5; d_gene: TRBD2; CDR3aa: CASSRGNPGLADQETQYF
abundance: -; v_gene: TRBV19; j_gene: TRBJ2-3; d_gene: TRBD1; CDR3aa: CASSITGGRTDTQYF
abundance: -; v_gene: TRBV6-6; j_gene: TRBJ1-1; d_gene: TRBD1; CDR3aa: CASSYLTGSKAFF
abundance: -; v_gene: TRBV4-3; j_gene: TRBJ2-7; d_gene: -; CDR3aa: CASSQEARRGIDEQYF
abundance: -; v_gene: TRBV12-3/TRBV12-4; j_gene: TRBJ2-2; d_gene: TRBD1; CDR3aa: CASKGTGAGELFF
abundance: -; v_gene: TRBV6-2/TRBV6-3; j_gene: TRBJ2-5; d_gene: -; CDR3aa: CASSPSGGLETQYF
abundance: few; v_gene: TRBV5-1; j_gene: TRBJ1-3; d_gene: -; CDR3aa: CASSFWGDSGNTIYF
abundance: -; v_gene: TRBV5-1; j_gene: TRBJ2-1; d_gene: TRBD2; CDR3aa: CASTRGGYNEQFF
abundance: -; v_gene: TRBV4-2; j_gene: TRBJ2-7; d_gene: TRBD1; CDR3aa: CASSRGQENPAYEQYF
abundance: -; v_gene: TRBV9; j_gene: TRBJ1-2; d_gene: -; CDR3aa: CARARGGGLVYGYTF
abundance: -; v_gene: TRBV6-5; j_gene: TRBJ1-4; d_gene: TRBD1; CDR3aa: CASSYGTGFTNEKLFF
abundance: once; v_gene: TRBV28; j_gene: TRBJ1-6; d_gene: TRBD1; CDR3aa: CASSRGQGNSPLHF
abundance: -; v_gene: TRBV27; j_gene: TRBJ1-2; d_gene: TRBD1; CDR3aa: CASSLTGGYNYGYTF
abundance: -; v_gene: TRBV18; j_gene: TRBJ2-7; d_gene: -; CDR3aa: CASSPPNTGIAYEQYF
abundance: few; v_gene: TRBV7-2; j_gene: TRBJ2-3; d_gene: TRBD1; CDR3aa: CASSFLPGQGTDTQYF
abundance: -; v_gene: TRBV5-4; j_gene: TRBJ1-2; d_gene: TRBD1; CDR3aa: CASSQNYGTGYGYTF
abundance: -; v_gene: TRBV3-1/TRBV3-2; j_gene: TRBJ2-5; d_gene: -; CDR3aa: CASTFGGSLGGTQYF
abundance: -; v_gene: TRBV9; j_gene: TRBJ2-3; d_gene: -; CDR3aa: CASSVGHQGMRTDTQYF
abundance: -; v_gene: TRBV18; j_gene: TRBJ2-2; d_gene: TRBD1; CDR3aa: CASSPGQGGGTGELFF
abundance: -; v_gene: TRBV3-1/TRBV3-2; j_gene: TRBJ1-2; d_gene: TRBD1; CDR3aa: CASSAGTGGAYGYTF
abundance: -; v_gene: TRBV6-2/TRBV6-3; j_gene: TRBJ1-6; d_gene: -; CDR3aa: CASSYTSGVYSPLHF
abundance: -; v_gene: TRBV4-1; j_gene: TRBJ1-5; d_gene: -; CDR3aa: CASSQERGIQPQHF
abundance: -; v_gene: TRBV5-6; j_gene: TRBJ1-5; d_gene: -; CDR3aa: CASSRTGYQPQHF